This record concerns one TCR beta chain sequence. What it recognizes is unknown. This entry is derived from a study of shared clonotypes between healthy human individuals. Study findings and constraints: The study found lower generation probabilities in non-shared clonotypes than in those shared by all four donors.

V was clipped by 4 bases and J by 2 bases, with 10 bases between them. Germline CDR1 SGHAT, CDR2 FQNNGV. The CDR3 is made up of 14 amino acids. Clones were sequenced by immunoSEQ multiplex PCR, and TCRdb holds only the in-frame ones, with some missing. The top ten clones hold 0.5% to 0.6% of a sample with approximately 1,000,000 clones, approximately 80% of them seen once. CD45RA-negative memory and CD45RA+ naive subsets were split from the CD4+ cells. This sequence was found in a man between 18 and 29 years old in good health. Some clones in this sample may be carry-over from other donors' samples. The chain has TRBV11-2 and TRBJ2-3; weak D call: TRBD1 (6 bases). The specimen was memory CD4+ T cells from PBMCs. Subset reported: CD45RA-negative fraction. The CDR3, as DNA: TGTGCCAGCAGCTGGCAGGGGATCACAGATACGCAGTATTTT. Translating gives CASSWQGITDTQYF.